This T cell receptor (beta chain) came from a study of control samples from healthy donors and cancer patients. The CDR3 contains 16 residues. With 5 bases removed from V and 3 bases from J, the gap between germline ends came to 19 bases. Germline-derived CDR1 and CDR2 are SGHAT and FQDESV (reference sequence). Here immunoSEQ multiplex PCR was the method, and the copy in TCRdb shows in-frame clones only, minus some. The table has 97,000 or so clones, around 90% seen once. The sample taken for sequencing was blood. The receptor comes from a woman aged 18-29 years in good health. V is TRBV11-1 and J is TRBJ2-5, with a tentative D call TRBD2 (6 bases). The DNA for the CDR3 is TGTGCCAGCAGCCGTGGGACTGCCGGTGGGAAAGAGACCCAGTACTTC. Its translation: CASSRGTAGGKETQYF.